The 8 T cell receptor beta chains below were found in one sample sequenced in a study of blood T cell repertoires in COVID-19. The protocol was immunoSEQ multiplex PCR, while the TCRdb copy is restricted to in-frame clones and leaves out a portion. This table has about 200,000 clones, 70% to 90% appearing once. The sample comprised peripheral blood. The receptor source for this set is a woman aged 45-59 years with active or convalescent COVID-19.

The chain has TRBV6-5 and TRBJ1-5, with TRBD1 matching over 9 bases. V gave up 5 bases and J gave up 5 bases; unmatched junction bases: 4. This CDR3 comprises 14 residues. The germline V gene encodes CDR1 MNHEY and CDR2 SVGAGI. In DNA form, the CDR3 reads TGTGCCAGCAGTCTCGGACAGGGGCATCAGCCCCAGCATTTT. Residues: CASSLGQGHQPQHF.

This clone was picked up one time. J is TRBJ1-2 and V is TRBV12-3 or TRBV12-4, with D hard to call. The V end was cut by 2 bases, the J end by 6 bases, with 10 bases between. This CDR3 contains 13 residues. CDR3 nucleotides: TGTGCCAGCAGTTTACTAGGATCTAATGGCTACACCTTC. It translates to CASSLLGSNGYTF.

The chain couples TRBV6-1 to TRBJ1-4; TRBD1 might be the D (6 bases). Trimming took off 2 bases at V and 3 bases at J, with 16 bases between the two ends. The CDR3 runs to 17 residues. The V gene's germline CDR1 is MNHNS and CDR2 SASEGT. The CDR3 is CASSEIAGAGSNEKLFF. As DNA, the CDR3 is TGTGCCAGCAGTGAAATCGCAGGGGCAGGGTCTAATGAAAAACTGTTTTTT.

This sequence joins TRBV27 and TRBJ1-2; 7 nucleotides align to TRBD1. The V gene's germline CDR1 is MNHEY and CDR2 SMNVEV (reference sequence). The CDR3 totals 14 residues. V dropped 5 bases and J dropped 4; count of bases not matched to a gene: 7. The CDR3 sequence is CASSARQGGYGYTF. In DNA form, the CDR3 reads TGTGCCAGCAGTGCTCGACAGGGCGGCTATGGCTACACCTTC.

The chain links TRBV5-1 to TRBJ1-3, with D possibly TRBD1 on 6 matching bases. The germline CDR1 and CDR2 sequences are SGHRS and YFSETQ. The V and J ends lost 6 bases and 0 bases respectively, with 13 bases between them. The CDR3 loop spans 15 amino acids. Here the CDR3 DNA reads TGCGCCAGCAATCGCGGGGGCGACTCTGGAAACACCATATATTTT. This codes for CASNRGGDSGNTIYF.

This chain joins TRBV28 and TRBJ1-5, with 7 bases matching TRBD1. Per germline, CDR1 MDHEN and CDR2 SYDVKM. The CDR3 runs to 16 residues. Trimming cost V 2 bases and J 2 bases; bases outside gene matches: 6. CDR3 sequence (DNA): TGTGCCAGCAGTTTACGACAGGGTTATGGCAATCAGCCCCAGCATTTT. The encoded protein is CASSLRQGYGNQPQHF.

CDR3 DNA sequence: TGCGCCAGTACACTAGGTAGCGGGTACGAGCAGTACGTC. Its translation is CASTLGSGYEQYV. The V and J genes are TRBV5-1 and TRBJ2-7, with 7 nucleotides matching TRBD2. The germline V gene encodes CDR1 SGHRS and CDR2 YFSETQ. The CDR3 runs to 13 residues. V lost 8 bases to trimming and J lost 4 bases; unmatched junction nucleotides: 9.

The chain combines TRBV27 with TRBJ1-3; 8 bases align to TRBD1. CDR3 length: 17 residues. Germline V gives CDR1 MNHEY, CDR2 SMNVEV (reference sequence). The trim removed 4 bases at V and 0 bases at J, leaving 8 bases unmatched. The CDR3 DNA reads as TGTGCCAGCAGTTCTAGGGCTCAGGGGGCCTCTGGAAACACCATATATTTT. Translation: CASSSRAQGASGNTIYF.